This is a list of T cell receptor beta chains from one sample in a study of CD8+CD57+ T cells in acquired aplastic anemia. TCRdb re-analysed the reads in MiXCR, keeping a single row per CDR3 protein. The table has around 200,000 distinct CDR3 sequences, 48% seen once. Sequencing was carried out using sorted CD4+, CD8+, or CD8+CD57+ T cells (not recorded which) from PBMCs. The receptors here all came from a human donor with aplastic anemia. The CDR3 runs from the conserved cysteine through the conserved F or W. A D gene is named only where the DNA matches it firmly. Part of the rows lack a size; the others show once, few, many or a class for expanded clones.

size	V	J	D	DNA	CDR3
many	TRBV9	TRBJ2-5	-	TGTGCCAGCAGCGTAGTAGTCGGGACTCAAGAGACCCAGTACTTC	CASSVVVGTQETQYF
few	TRBV10-3	TRBJ1-2	TRBD1	TGTGCCATCTCACCGGGACAGGGACCCGTACGCTACACCTTC	CAISPGQGPVRYTF
few	TRBV2	TRBJ2-3	TRBD2	TGTGCCAGCAACAGCTTAGCGGGGGGGCGGAGTGCAGATACGCAGTATTTT	CASNSLAGGRSADTQYF
-	TRBV7-2	TRBJ1-1	TRBD1	TGTGCCAGCAGCTCCCGGGACAGGAGTCATGAAGCTTTCTTT	CASSSRDRSHEAFF
few	TRBV18	TRBJ2-6	-	TGTGCCAGCTCGCCTTACTCCGGGACGGACTTCTCTGGGGCCAACGTCCTGACTTTC	CASSPYSGTDFSGANVLTF
-	TRBV11-2	TRBJ2-7	TRBD2	TGTGCCAGCACCCCTCTACCCACGGGGGGGCCTTCCTGCGAGCAGTACTTC	CASTPLPTGGPSCEQYF
medium-sized	TRBV4-1	TRBJ2-7	TRBD2	TGCGCCAGCAGCCCCATCCGCGGGGAGGGGAGCGACGAGCAGTACTTC	CASSPIRGEGSDEQYF
-	TRBV20-1	TRBJ1-2	-	TGCAGTGTACTACGAGGCATAGGCGGCTATGGCTACACCTTC	CSVLRGIGGYGYTF
-	TRBV7-8	TRBJ1-5	-	TGTGCCAGCAGCTTAGAGGGCGTCCCCCAGCATTTT	CASSLEGVPQHF
-	TRBV19	TRBJ2-3	-	TGTGCCAGTAAGCTAGGTGGCACAGATACGCAGTATTTT	CASKLGGTDTQYF
once	TRBV20-1	TRBJ1-2	-	TGCAGTGCAACGCAGGGTACTAACTATGGCTACACCTTC	CSATQGTNYGYTF
many	TRBV5-8	TRBJ2-7	-	TGTGCCAGCAGCTCCCGGACTAGGGGGCCCTACGAGCAGTACTTC	CASSSRTRGPYEQYF
-	TRBV20-1	TRBJ1-2	TRBD1	TGCAGTGCTAGAGGGACAGGGGAGGAAGAGGGCCACACCTTC	CSARGTGEEEGHTF